A single sample is the source of the 18 T cell receptor beta chains below, sequenced in a study of cytomegalovirus exposure and HLA in healthy donors. Repertoires were generated with immunoSEQ multiplex PCR, while TCRdb's copy carries only in-frame clones and drops some. Among around 240,000 clones listed, roughly 89% were seen once. Material for sequencing was PBMCs. The source of these receptors is a woman aged 18-29 years in good health and CMV-seronegative.

The CDR3, as DNA: TGTGCCTGGAGTGTATGGGGGCCCTACAATGAGCAGTTCTTC. Translating it yields CAWSVWGPYNEQFF. The chain combines TRBV30 with TRBJ2-1; perhaps TRBD1 as D (6 bases). CDR3 length: 14 residues. CDR1 and CDR2 from the germline V gene are GTSNPN and SVGIG (reference sequence). The ends were cut back, 0 bases at V and 2 bases at J, with 8 bases in the middle.

The rearrangement uses TRBV6-6 and TRBJ1-4; 9 bases align to TRBD1. Germline assignment: CDR1 MNHNY and CDR2 SVGAGI (reference sequence). This CDR3 is built from 16 residues. V shed 10 bases and J 2 bases; nucleotides not matched to a gene: 11. The CDR3 is CATYRGRIATNEKLFF. CDR3 in DNA: TGTGCCACCTACAGGGGGCGCATCGCCACTAATGAAAAACTGTTTTTT.

The rearrangement links TRBV2 to TRBJ1-1; no firm D call. Germline-derived CDR1 and CDR2 are SNHLY and FYNNEI. The CDR3 has 13 residues. Trimming stripped 3 bases from V and 2 bases from J, with 7 bases between. The CDR3 spells CASSDGVNTEAFF. The CDR3 nucleotides read TGTGCCAGCAGTGACGGGGTAAACACTGAAGCTTTCTTT.

This clone is a singleton in its sample. The rearrangement joins TRBV5-1 to TRBJ1-1; 8 bases match TRBD1. The length of the CDR3 is 16 residues. Germline assignment: CDR1 SGHRS and CDR2 YFSETQ. The junction had 8 bases not matched to a gene; V was cut back by 0 bases and J by 4 bases. The DNA of the CDR3 is TGCGCCAGCAGCTTGGCTCCCCAGGGGGCGGTCACTGAAGCTTTCTTT. It yields the protein CASSLAPQGAVTEAFF.

The CDR3 loop reads CASSLRTGGDGYTF. CDR3 in DNA: TGCGCCAGCAGCCTTCGGACAGGCGGGGATGGCTACACCTTC. The rearrangement joins TRBV4-1 to TRBJ1-2, with 7 bases aligning to TRBD1. CDR1 is MGHRA, CDR2 YSYEKL, per germline. CDR3 size: 14 residues. V lost 4 bases to trimming and J lost 6 bases; unmatched junction nucleotides: 8.

V is TRBV4-1 and J is TRBJ2-1; 12 bases agree with TRBD2. The CDR3 spans 15 residues. Germline V CDR1 and CDR2: MGHRA, YSYEKL. Trimming at V came to 5 bases and at J to 4 bases, leaving 3 bases not matched to a gene. CDR3 in DNA: TGCGCCAGCAGCTGGACTAGCGGGACATACAATGAGCAGTTCTTC. This codes for CASSWTSGTYNEQFF.

The chain uses TRBV5-1 and TRBJ2-3; 9 bases are a match to TRBD1. Germline CDR1 and CDR2: SGHRS and YFSETQ. This CDR3 spans 16 amino acids. With 2 bases clipped from V and 5 bases from J, the junction kept 9 bases outside the gene matches. The DNA of the CDR3 is TGCGCCAGCAGCTTCCTGGGACAGGGTTTGGGAGATACGCAGTATTTT. Its translation is CASSFLGQGLGDTQYF.

This sequence joins TRBV2 and TRBJ2-7; D might be TRBD2 (5 bases). The CDR3 contains 12 residues. Trimming removed 10 bases at V and 4 bases at J, with 14 bases between. Germline CDR1 reads SNHLY; CDR2 reads FYNNEI. Here the CDR3 reads CANRQAEYEQYF. For the CDR3, the DNA is TGTGCCAACCGTCAAGCGGAGTACGAGCAGTACTTC.

The chain is built from TRBV4-3 and TRBJ1-3, with 9 bases aligning to TRBD1. This CDR3 is built from 17 residues. CDR1 is LGHNA, CDR2 YSLEER, per germline. J lost 0 bases, V lost 0 bases, and 3 bases had no gene match. CDR3: CASSQDGQGSSGNTIYF. The CDR3 bases are TGCGCCAGCAGCCAAGATGGACAGGGGAGCTCTGGAAACACCATATATTTT.

The chain has TRBV9 and TRBJ1-1, with D unresolved. Trimming removed 2 bases from V and 5 bases from J, with 16 bases in between. CDR3 size: 15 residues. Germline-derived CDR1 and CDR2 are SGDLS and YYNGEE. The CDR3 nucleotides read TGTGCCAGCAGCGTGCCCTCGGGAGGTGTGACTGAAGCTTTCTTT. Translating it yields CASSVPSGGVTEAFF.

The V and J genes are TRBV7-3 and TRBJ1-5; 9 nucleotides match TRBD1. Germline loops: CDR1 SGHTA, CDR2 FQGTGA. V lost 5 bases and J lost 6; bases outside the gene matches: 17. The CDR3 length is 18 residues. The chain's CDR3 is CASSPWGYRGLGIQPQHF. CDR3 sequence (DNA): TGTGCCAGCAGCCCATGGGGGTACAGGGGGCTTGGGATTCAGCCCCAGCATTTT.

This chain joins TRBV7-8 and TRBJ2-7; 7 bases are a match to TRBD1. The CDR3 extends over 15 amino acids. V shed 1 base, J shed 2 bases, and the junction held 5 bases outside the gene matches. The germline gives CDR1 SGHVS, CDR2 FQNEAQ. CDR3 DNA: TGTGCCAGCAGCTTAGACCCCGGGACAGCCTACGAGCAGTACTTC. Protein: CASSLDPGTAYEQYF.

This chain connects TRBV11-1 to TRBJ2-3; 7 bases agree with TRBD1. Trimming removed 5 bases from V and 6 bases from J; junction bases left unmatched: 11. CDR1 is SGHAT, CDR2 FQDESV, per germline (reference sequence). The CDR3 runs 15 residues. The CDR3 DNA is TGTGCCAGCAGCCGAGGGACAGACCTAAGGGATACGCAGTATTTT. Protein: CASSRGTDLRDTQYF.

This chain links TRBV6-5 with TRBJ1-4; no firm D call. The CDR3 is 14 residues long. Trimming shortened V by 5 bases and J by 0 bases, and 7 bases separated the two germline ends. Germline CDR1 is MNHEY and CDR2 is SVGAGI. CDR3 DNA sequence: TGTGCCAGCAGTAAAACTGCAACTAATGAAAAACTGTTTTTT. This encodes CASSKTATNEKLFF.

V usage is TRBV6-1 and J usage is TRBJ2-3, with 13 bases fitting TRBD2. The CDR3 consists of 19 residues. Germline trimming cut 3 bases from V and 3 bases from J; bases unmatched to any gene: 12. The germline V gene encodes CDR1 MNHNS and CDR2 SASEGT. The chain's CDR3 is CASSEGLAGRYDWTDTQYF. The CDR3, as DNA: TGTGCCAGCAGTGAGGGACTAGCGGGGAGATATGATTGGACAGATACGCAGTATTTT.

V is TRBV5-4 and J is TRBJ2-5, with a tentative D call TRBD1 (6 bases). CDR1 and CDR2 (germline): SGHNT, YYREEE (reference sequence). This CDR3 has 16 residues. The V gene lost 3 bases and the J gene lost 5 bases, with 20 bases spanning the gap. The CDR3 DNA reads as TGTGCCAGCAGCTCATATACAGGGTCCGTGCGGGAGACCCAGTACTTC. Translation: CASSSYTGSVRETQYF.

The rearrangement uses TRBV6-5 and TRBJ1-3, with D unclear. Trimming pared 4 bases from V and 2 bases from J, leaving 12 bases between. The germline CDR1 and CDR2 sequences are MNHEY and SVGAGI. The CDR3 runs to 15 residues. CDR3 coding DNA: TGTGCCAGCAGTTCGGGAGTTTTAGCTGGAAACACCATATATTTT. It specifies CASSSGVLAGNTIYF.

This clone was seen a single time. The rearrangement uses TRBV9 and TRBJ2-3; TRBD2 matches 11 bases. V trimming: 1 base; J trimming: 3 bases; junction bases outside the gene matches: 1. CDR1 and CDR2 (germline): SGDLS, YYNGEE. The CDR3 spans 15 residues. Here the CDR3 reads CASSVLAGGTDTQYF. The CDR3, as DNA: TGTGCCAGCAGCGTATTAGCGGGGGGGACAGATACGCAGTATTTT.